The entry that follows covers one TCR beta chain sequence. The antigen is unknown. The sample is drawn from a study of blood T cells in healthy people across ages. Through a sample-barcoded 5' primer and a J-beta primer mix, a second PCR was run for roughly 6 to 12 cycles. Every cDNA molecule bore a tag from a template-switch adaptor containing 12 random nucleotides. MiXCR, run by TCRdb on the 5' RACE reads, gives a single entry per CDR3 protein. The repertoire holds about 830,000 distinct CDR3 sequences, with approximately 59% as singletons. Samples had at least 6 million PBMCs isolated from them. The V gene lost 6 bases and the J gene lost 2 bases, with 13 bases spanning the gap. There are 13 residues in the CDR3. In germline, CDR1 is DFQATT, CDR2 SNEGSKA (reference sequence). Study-wide results and limits: Unknown donor CMV status possibly confounded expanded clonotype changes. Roughly linear declines in TCR beta diversity per million T cells occurred with age.

This chain uses TRBV20-1 with TRBJ1-2, with D maybe TRBD1 (5 bases). The origin of this receptor is a man aged 25-45 years in good health. Sequencing used blood. The CDR3 nucleotides read TGCAGTGCGGTGGCGCGGGGGAACTATGGCTACACCTTC. It encodes CSAVARGNYGYTF.